Presented here are 8 T cell receptor beta chains from one specimen sequenced in a study of blood T cell repertoires in COVID-19. The protocol was immunoSEQ multiplex PCR, while the TCRdb copy is restricted to in-frame clones and leaves out a portion. This table has approximately 45,000 clones, around 80% appearing once. Input material: peripheral blood. These receptors came from a woman aged 80 or over with acute or convalescent COVID-19.

J is TRBJ2-1 and V is TRBV5-1, with 13 positions matching TRBD2. Germline trimming cut 3 bases from V and 7 bases from J; bases unmatched to any gene: 7. CDR1 SGHRS and CDR2 YFSETQ come from the germline V gene. The CDR3 is 16 amino acids. CDR3 sequence (DNA): TGCGCCAGCAGCTCCCCTACTAGCGGGGGGGTTAATGAGCAGTTCTTC. Translation gives CASSSPTSGGVNEQFF.

The chain uses TRBV5-6 and TRBJ2-3; TRBD2 matches at 7 bases. The CDR3 is made up of 14 amino acids. V shed 7 bases and J 3 bases; nucleotides not matched to a gene: 8. CDR1 and CDR2 from the germline V gene are SGHDT and YYEEEE. In DNA, the CDR3 is TGTGCCAGCGCATGGGAGGGGAGGACAGATACGCAGTATTTT. This translates into CASAWEGRTDTQYF.

This chain joins TRBV5-1 and TRBJ2-1, with TRBD1 matching over 9 bases. The CDR3 has 15 residues. The V gene's germline CDR1 is SGHRS and CDR2 YFSETQ. J was trimmed by 4 bases and V by 4 bases; bases with no gene match: 6. CDR3 nucleotides: TGCGCCAGCAGCCTTGGACAGGGGTCTTACAATGAGCAGTTCTTC. Its protein product is CASSLGQGSYNEQFF.

The chain joins TRBV6-5 to TRBJ1-1; D is undetermined. This CDR3 spans 13 amino acids. Germline V lookup: CDR1 MNHEY, CDR2 SVGAGI. V was trimmed by 5 bases and J by 6 bases, leaving 13 bases between them. The chain's CDR3 is CASSPRHNPEAFF. The DNA of the CDR3 is TGTGCCAGCAGTCCCCGACATAACCCTGAAGCTTTCTTT.

This clone was picked up one time. J is TRBJ1-2 and V is TRBV7-9; 7 bases line up with TRBD1. Trimming cost V 3 bases and J 4 bases; bases outside gene matches: 8. The CDR3 loop spans 15 amino acids. CDR1 SEHNR and CDR2 FQNEAQ come from the germline V gene (reference sequence). The CDR3 DNA sequence: TGTGCCAGCAGCTTGGGAACAGGGGACGGCTATGGCTACACCTTC. It yields the protein CASSLGTGDGYGYTF. The variable domain in full, with the rest retrieved from reference TRBV7-9 and TRBJ1-2, is DTGVSQNPRHKITKRGQNVTFRCDPISEHNRLYWYRQTLGQGPEFLTYFQNEAQLEKSRLLSDRFSAERPKGSFSTLEIQRTEQGDSAMYLCASSLGTGDGYGYTFGSGTRLTVV.

This clone was seen only once. The V call is TRBV5-6, the J call TRBJ1-5; no clear D. Trimming left V 2 bases short and J 2 bases short, with 11 bases between. The CDR3 runs 15 residues. CDR1 is SGHDT, CDR2 YYEEEE, per germline. The CDR3 DNA sequence: TGTGCCAGCAGCTTTGCCCTAGATGGCAATCAGCCCCAGCATTTT. Protein sequence: CASSFALDGNQPQHF.

This clone showed up just a few times. The rearrangement links TRBV5-4 to TRBJ1-1; D possibly corresponds to TRBD1 (6 bases). Trimming cost V 4 bases and J 1 base, with 8 bases left between them. Germline CDR1 SGHNT, CDR2 YYREEE (reference sequence). This CDR3 contains 13 residues. This chain's CDR3 is CASSLRGNTEAFF. In DNA, the CDR3 is TGTGCCAGCAGCCTCAGGGGGAACACTGAAGCTTTCTTT.

There are a few counts of this clone. This sequence joins TRBV6-5 and TRBJ1-1; D is perhaps TRBD1 (6 bases). Per germline, CDR1 MNHEY and CDR2 SVGAGI. There are 14 residues in the CDR3. Trimming cost V 6 bases and J 3 bases, with 14 bases left between them. The CDR3 coding sequence is TGTGCCAGCAGGAGGTCAGGGGTGGACACTGAAGCTTTCTTT. Protein sequence: CASRRSGVDTEAFF.